This T cell receptor beta chain is drawn from a study of blood T cell repertoires in COVID-19. Using immunoSEQ multiplex PCR, the repertoire was profiled, and TCRdb retains in-frame clones only, with some absent. Of hundreds of thousands of clones listed, about 90% are singletons. V shed 2 bases, J shed 9 bases, and the junction held 7 bases outside the gene matches. This CDR3 spans 14 amino acids. CDR1 and CDR2 from the germline V gene are SGHRS and YFSETQ. The receptor was isolated from a woman under 30 with acute or convalescent COVID-19. The rearrangement links TRBV5-1 to TRBJ2-1; 8 bases match TRBD2. The specimen was peripheral blood. The CDR3 is CASSFRGGPSEQFF. CDR3 DNA sequence: TGCGCCAGCAGCTTCCGGGGGGGCCCAAGTGAGCAGTTCTTC.